This T cell receptor beta chain comes out of a study of blood T cell repertoires in COVID-19. Across the study: The samples span acute and convalescent COVID-19 from the United States, Italy and Spain. T cells, B-cell-depleted T cells, or PBMCs provided the cDNA or gDNA that served as material.

The CDR3 consists of 14 residues. CDR1 and CDR2 (germline): SQVTM, ANQGSEA. J gave up 5 bases and V 7 bases, and 13 bases lay outside the gene matches. Authors' data handling: Scientists estimated how many nucleated cells there were by amplifying reference gene primers. The protocol was immunoSEQ multiplex PCR, while the TCRdb copy is restricted to in-frame clones and leaves out a portion. V and J calls and clone size are those listed in that table; D and trimming were worked out from the DNA. The sample has more than 55,000 clones, approximately 79% seen once; the top ten hold more than 2.5%. This receptor was identified in a man in his fifties or sixties with acute or convalescent COVID-19. The chain combines TRBV29-1 with TRBJ2-7; 8 bases are shared with TRBD1. Material: peripheral blood. Here the CDR3 DNA reads TGCAGCGCCGAGCGTGGGACAGGAAAGGACGAGCAGTACTTC. It translates to CSAERGTGKDEQYF.